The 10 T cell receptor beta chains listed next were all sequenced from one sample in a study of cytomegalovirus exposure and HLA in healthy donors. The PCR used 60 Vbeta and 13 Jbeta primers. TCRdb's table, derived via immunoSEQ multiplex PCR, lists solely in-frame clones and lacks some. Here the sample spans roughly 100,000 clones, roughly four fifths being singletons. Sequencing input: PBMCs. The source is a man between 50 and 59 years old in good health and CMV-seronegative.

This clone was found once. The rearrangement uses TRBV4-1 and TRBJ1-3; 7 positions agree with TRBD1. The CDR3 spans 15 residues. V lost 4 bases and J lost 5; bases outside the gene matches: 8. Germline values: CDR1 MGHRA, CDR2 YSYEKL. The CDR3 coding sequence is TGCGCCAGCAGCCCTAAGAGGGACAGTAGAAACACCATATATTTT. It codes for CASSPKRDSRNTIYF.

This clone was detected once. Here the CDR3 DNA reads TGTGCCAGCAGCTTAAATCCCGGGTCTCAAGAGACCCAGTACTTC. Protein sequence: CASSLNPGSQETQYF. This chain joins TRBV11-2 and TRBJ2-5; no reliable D call. V gave up 2 bases and J gave up 2 bases, with 12 bases separating them. Germline CDR1 SGHAT, CDR2 FQNNGV. The CDR3 spans 15 residues. The full variable domain, rest sourced from reference TRBV11-2 and TRBJ2-5, is EAGVAQSPRYKIIEKRQSVAFWCNPISGHATLYWYQQILGQGPKLLIQFQNNGVVDDSQLPKDRFSAERLKGVDSTLKIQPAKLEDSAVYLCASSLNPGSQETQYFGPGTRLLVL.

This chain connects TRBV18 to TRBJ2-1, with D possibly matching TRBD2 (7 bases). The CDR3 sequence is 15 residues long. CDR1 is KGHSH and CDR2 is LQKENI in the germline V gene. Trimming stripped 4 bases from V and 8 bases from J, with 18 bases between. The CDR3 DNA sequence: TGTGCCAGCTCACGGCAAGGGGGGGGAGAAGATGAGCAGTTCTTC. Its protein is CASSRQGGGEDEQFF.

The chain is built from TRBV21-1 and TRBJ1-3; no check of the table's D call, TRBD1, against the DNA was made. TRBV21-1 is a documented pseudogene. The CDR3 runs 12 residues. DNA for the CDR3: TGTGCCAGCAGGGGCACTCGAAACACCATATATTTT. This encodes CASRGTRNTIYF.

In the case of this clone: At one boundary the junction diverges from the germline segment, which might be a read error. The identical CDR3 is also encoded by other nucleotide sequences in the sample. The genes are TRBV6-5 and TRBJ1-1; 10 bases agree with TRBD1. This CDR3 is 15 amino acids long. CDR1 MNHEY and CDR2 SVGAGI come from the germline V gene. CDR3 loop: CASRIRDRGSTEAFF. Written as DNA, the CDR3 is TGCGCCAGCAGAATCCGGGACAGGGGTAGTACTGAAGCTTTCTTT.

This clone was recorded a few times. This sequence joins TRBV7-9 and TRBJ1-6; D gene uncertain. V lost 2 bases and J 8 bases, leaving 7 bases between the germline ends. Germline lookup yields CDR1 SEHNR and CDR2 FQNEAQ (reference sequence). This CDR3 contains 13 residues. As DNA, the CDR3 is TGTGCCAGCAGCTTACTCCCAGATTCACCCCTCCACTTT. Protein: CASSLLPDSPLHF.

The CDR3 region is CASSQARGNYGYTF. CDR3 bases: TGTGCCAGCAGCCAGGCGCGGGGTAACTATGGCTACACCTTC. The chain carries TRBV4-2 and TRBJ1-2; no clear D gene. Trimming took off 3 bases at V and 1 base at J, with 9 bases between the two ends. This CDR3 has 14 amino acids. Germline CDR1 LGHNA, CDR2 YNFKEQ.

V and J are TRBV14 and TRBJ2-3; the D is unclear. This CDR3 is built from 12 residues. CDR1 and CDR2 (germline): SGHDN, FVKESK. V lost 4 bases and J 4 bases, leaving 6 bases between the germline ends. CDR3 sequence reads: CASSPLSDTQYF. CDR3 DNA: TGTGCCAGCAGCCCTTTGTCAGATACGCAGTATTTT.

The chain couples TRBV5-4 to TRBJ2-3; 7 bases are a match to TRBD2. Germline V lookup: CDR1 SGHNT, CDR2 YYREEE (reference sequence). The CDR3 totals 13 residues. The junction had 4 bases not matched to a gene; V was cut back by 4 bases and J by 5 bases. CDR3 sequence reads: CASSQERGDTQYF. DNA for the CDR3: TGTGCCAGCAGCCAGGAGCGGGGAGATACGCAGTATTTT.

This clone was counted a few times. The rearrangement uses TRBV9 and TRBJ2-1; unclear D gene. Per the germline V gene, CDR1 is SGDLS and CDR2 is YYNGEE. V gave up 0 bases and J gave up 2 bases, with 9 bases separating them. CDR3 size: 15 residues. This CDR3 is CASSVGSPTYNEQFF. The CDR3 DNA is TGTGCCAGCAGCGTAGGGAGTCCCACCTACAATGAGCAGTTCTTC.